This TCR beta chain was retrieved from a study of T cell repertoires in cytomegalovirus infection. On the study more broadly: Public TCR beta signatures provided an indication of both CMV infection and a matching HLA type. Findings of the study overall: Identification of carriers of CMV plus the relevant HLA was achieved through cumulative public TCR beta family frequency. It was HLA-C-restricted CMV-specific TCR beta clonotypes that dominated the response ex vivo.

This clonotype was seen repeatedly, ten times or more. Its target is unknown. The CDR3 is 13 amino acids. The V gene lost 6 bases and the J gene lost 4 bases, with 10 bases spanning the gap. Germline V gives CDR1 MNHEY, CDR2 SMNVEV (reference sequence). TCRdb processed the reads anew with MiXCR; each CDR3 protein has one entry. The table lists more than 500,000 distinct CDR3 sequences, about 17% of them singletons, with more than 20% in the top ten. Input material: CD8+ T cells from PBMCs. The rearrangement joins TRBV27 to TRBJ1-5, with no clear D. The receptor's source is a human donor in good health (CMV status not recorded). Some clones in this sample may be carry-over from other donors' samples. This CDR3 reads CASSVSVNQPQHF. CDR3 sequence (DNA): TGTGCCAGCAGCGTATCAGTTAATCAGCCCCAGCATTTT.